This T cell receptor (beta chain) originates from a study of T cell responses to AZD1222 COVID-19 vaccine. Libraries were prepared by immunoSEQ multiplex PCR; TCRdb keeps only in-frame clonotypes and omits some of them. In the table there are approximately 190,000 clones, about 92% of which are singletons. The V gene lost 1 base and the J gene lost 2 bases, with 11 bases spanning the gap. This CDR3 has 15 amino acids. Germline CDR1 is SGHNT and CDR2 is YENEEA. The sequences come from peripheral blood, collected 28 days after the second dose of the MenACWY control vaccine. J is TRBJ1-1 and V is TRBV11-3; D is ambiguous. The source of this sequence is an adult who received the MenACWY meningococcal vaccine as a control. The CDR3 sequence: CASSLVPVRNTEAFF. In nucleotides, the CDR3 is TGTGCCAGCAGCTTAGTCCCAGTGAGAAACACTGAAGCTTTCTTT.